This T cell receptor beta chain derives from a study of cytomegalovirus exposure and HLA in healthy donors. General study findings and limits: Versus the approximately 700-donor mean, an Asian-associated ancestry cluster reportedly showed fewer N-insertions in a later analysis.

Details on this clone: Its antigen is not known.

PCR primers comprised 60 Vbeta and 13 Jbeta primers. Method: immunoSEQ multiplex PCR; TCRdb's copy keeps in-frame clones and lacks some. The sample yields about 160,000 clones, approximately 80% seen once. This CDR3 region has 15 residues. Germline values: CDR1 MDHEN, CDR2 SYDVKM. With V trimmed by 5 bases and J by 1 base, 7 bases remained unmatched. Input material: PBMCs. The genes are TRBV28 and TRBJ1-1; 7 bases map to TRBD1. The receptor's source is a woman aged 18-30 years in good health and CMV-seronegative. The CDR3: CASSTPTGPNTEAFF. The DNA of the CDR3 is TGTGCCAGCAGTACCCCGACAGGGCCGAACACTGAAGCTTTCTTT.